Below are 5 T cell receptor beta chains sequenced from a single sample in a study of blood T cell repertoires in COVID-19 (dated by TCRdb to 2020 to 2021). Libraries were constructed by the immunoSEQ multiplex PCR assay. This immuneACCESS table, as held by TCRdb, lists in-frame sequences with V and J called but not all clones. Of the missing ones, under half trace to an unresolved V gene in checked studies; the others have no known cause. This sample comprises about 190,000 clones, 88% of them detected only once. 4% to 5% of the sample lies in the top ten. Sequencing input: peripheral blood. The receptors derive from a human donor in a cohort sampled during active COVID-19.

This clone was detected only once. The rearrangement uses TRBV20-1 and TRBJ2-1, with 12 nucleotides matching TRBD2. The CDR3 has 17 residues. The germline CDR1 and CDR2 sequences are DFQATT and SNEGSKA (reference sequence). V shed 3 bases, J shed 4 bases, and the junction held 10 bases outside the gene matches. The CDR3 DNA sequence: TGCAGTGCTAGTGCAGGCCCGCTAGCGGGAGGGTACAATGAGCAGTTCTTC. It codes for CSASAGPLAGGYNEQFF.

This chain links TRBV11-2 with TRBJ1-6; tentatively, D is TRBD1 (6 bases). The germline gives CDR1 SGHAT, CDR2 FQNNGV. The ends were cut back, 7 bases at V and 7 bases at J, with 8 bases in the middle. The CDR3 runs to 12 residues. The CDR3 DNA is TGTGCCAGCACGGACAGAAATTCACCCCTCCACTTT. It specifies CASTDRNSPLHF.

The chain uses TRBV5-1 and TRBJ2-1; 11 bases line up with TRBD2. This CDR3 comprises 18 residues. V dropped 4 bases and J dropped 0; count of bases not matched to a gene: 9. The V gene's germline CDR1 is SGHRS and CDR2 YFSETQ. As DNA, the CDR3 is TGCGCCAGCAGCCGTCTAGCGGGAGGAACTAGCTCCTACAATGAGCAGTTCTTC. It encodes CASSRLAGGTSSYNEQFF.

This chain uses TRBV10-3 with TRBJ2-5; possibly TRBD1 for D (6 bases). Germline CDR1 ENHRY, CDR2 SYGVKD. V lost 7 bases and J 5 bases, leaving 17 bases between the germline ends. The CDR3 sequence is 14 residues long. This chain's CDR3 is CAINSGGAQETQYF. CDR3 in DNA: TGTGCCATCAACAGTGGGGGCGCGCAGGAGACCCAGTACTTC.

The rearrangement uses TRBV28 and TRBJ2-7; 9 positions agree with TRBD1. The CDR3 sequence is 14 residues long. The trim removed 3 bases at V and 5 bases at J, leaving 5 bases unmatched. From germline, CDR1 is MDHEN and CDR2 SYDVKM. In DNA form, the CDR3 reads TGTGCCAGCAGTTTCGGGACAGGGTCCGACGAGCAGTACTTC. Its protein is CASSFGTGSDEQYF.